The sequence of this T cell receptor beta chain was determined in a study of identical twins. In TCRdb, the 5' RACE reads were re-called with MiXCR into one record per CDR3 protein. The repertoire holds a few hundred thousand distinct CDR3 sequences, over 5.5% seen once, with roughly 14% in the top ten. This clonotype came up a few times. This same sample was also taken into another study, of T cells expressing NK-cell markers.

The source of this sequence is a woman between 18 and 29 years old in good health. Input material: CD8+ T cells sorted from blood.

The CDR3 spells CASSLSAEGQPQHF. The CDR3 DNA sequence: TGTGCCAGCAGCTTGAGTGCTGAGGGTCAGCCCCAGCATTTT. This chain joins TRBV5-6 and TRBJ1-5, with D hard to call. The CDR3 is 14 residues long. Germline V CDR1 and CDR2: SGHDT, YYEEEE. The V gene lost 1 base and the J gene lost 6 bases, with 11 bases spanning the gap.